This is a list of T cell receptor beta chains from one sample in a study of ipilimumab plus nivolumab after autologous stem cell transplantation. The table came from immunoSEQ multiplex PCR; TCRdb's copy has only in-frame clones and leaves some out. The profile covers around 3,200 clones, with 80% to 85% appearing a single time and 9.5% to 13% taken by the ten largest. Sequenced material: PBMCs, taken in a trial of ipilimumab plus nivolumab as post-transplant consolidation. These receptor sequences come from a male donor with multiple myeloma. Both conserved end residues are part of each CDR3. The D gene is left open where the match is weak. Clone size is stated in some rows and not others, as once, few, many or a class when expanded.

j_call: TRBJ2-2
d_call: TRBD1
clone_size: .
v_call: TRBV5-1
cdr3_aa: CASRSGTDAAGELFF
cdr3_nt: TGCGCCAGCAGGTCCGGGACAGACGCGGCTGGGGAGCTGTTTTTT

j_call: TRBJ2-7
d_call: .
clone_size: .
v_call: TRBV14
cdr3_aa: CASSQEEHRVISVRRQYF
cdr3_nt: TGTGCCAGCAGCCAAGAGGAGCACAGGGTGATTTCGGTTAGGCGGCAGTACTTC

j_call: TRBJ2-1
d_call: TRBD2
clone_size: .
v_call: TRBV18
cdr3_aa: CASSPPVSGVYNEQFF
cdr3_nt: TGTGCCAGCTCACCACCGGTTAGCGGGGTATACAATGAGCAGTTCTTC

j_call: TRBJ2-7
d_call: .
clone_size: .
v_call: TRBV10-3
cdr3_aa: CAISERTAGEQYF
cdr3_nt: TGTGCCATCAGTGAACGGACAGCGGGCGAGCAGTACTTC

j_call: TRBJ2-2
d_call: .
clone_size: .
v_call: TRBV5-1
cdr3_aa: CASMAGGTNTGELFF
cdr3_nt: TGCGCCAGCATGGCAGGGGGGACCAACACCGGGGAGCTGTTTTTT

j_call: TRBJ2-7
d_call: .
clone_size: .
v_call: TRBV19
cdr3_aa: CASSMYGGSSSYEQYF
cdr3_nt: TGTGCCAGTAGTATGTACGGGGGATCCAGCTCCTACGAGCAGTACTTC

j_call: TRBJ2-5
d_call: .
clone_size: .
v_call: TRBV7-9
cdr3_aa: CASSRTERSGETQYF
cdr3_nt: TGTGCCAGCAGCCGGACAGAGAGAAGTGGAGAGACCCAGTACTTC

j_call: TRBJ1-3
d_call: .
clone_size: .
v_call: TRBV19
cdr3_aa: CASSLAVGNTIYF
cdr3_nt: TGTGCCAGTAGTCTGGCAGTTGGAAACACCATATATTTT

j_call: TRBJ2-7
d_call: .
clone_size: .
v_call: TRBV11-3
cdr3_aa: CASSAAGIYEQYF
cdr3_nt: TGTGCCAGCAGTGCGGCCGGGATCTACGAGCAGTACTTC

j_call: TRBJ1-6
d_call: .
clone_size: .
v_call: TRBV6-1
cdr3_aa: CASILQVNSPLHF
cdr3_nt: TGTGCCAGCATCCTCCAGGTCAATTCACCCCTCCACTTT

j_call: TRBJ1-2
d_call: TRBD1
clone_size: large
v_call: TRBV18
cdr3_aa: CASSPGTADLGGYTF
cdr3_nt: TGTGCCAGCTCACCCGGGACAGCCGACCTGGGGGGCTACACCTTC

j_call: TRBJ2-3
d_call: TRBD1
clone_size: .
v_call: TRBV5-8
cdr3_aa: CASSSGTDTDTQYF
cdr3_nt: TGTGCCAGCAGCTCCGGGACAGATACAGATACGCAGTATTTT

j_call: TRBJ1-2
d_call: .
clone_size: .
v_call: TRBV6-1
cdr3_aa: CASSENGDYGYTF
cdr3_nt: TGTGCCAGCAGTGAAAACGGAGACTATGGCTACACCTTC

j_call: TRBJ2-1
d_call: TRBD2
clone_size: large
v_call: TRBV28
cdr3_aa: CASTLFGSSGGYNEQFF
cdr3_nt: TGTGCCAGCACCCTATTCGGTTCCTCGGGGGGCTACAATGAGCAGTTCTTC

j_call: TRBJ1-3
d_call: .
clone_size: .
v_call: TRBV27
cdr3_aa: CASSRRIGNTIYF
cdr3_nt: TGTGCCAGCAGTCGAAGGATCGGAAACACCATATATTTT

j_call: TRBJ2-3
d_call: TRBD1
clone_size: once
v_call: TRBV4-2
cdr3_aa: CASSQERDSTTDTQYF
cdr3_nt: TGTGCCAGCAGCCAAGAACGGGACAGCACCACAGATACGCAGTATTTT

j_call: TRBJ1-3
d_call: TRBD1
clone_size: few
v_call: TRBV11-2
cdr3_aa: CASSLFRGGNTIYF
cdr3_nt: TGTGCCAGCAGCCTCTTCAGGGGGGGAAACACCATATATTTT

j_call: TRBJ1-6
d_call: .
clone_size: .
v_call: TRBV5-6
cdr3_aa: CASSYSGENSPLHF
cdr3_nt: TGTGCCAGCAGCTACTCAGGGGAAAATTCACCCCTCCACTTT

j_call: TRBJ1-1
d_call: TRBD1
clone_size: .
v_call: TRBV6-1
cdr3_aa: CASSVLGTGGGTEAFF
cdr3_nt: TGTGCCAGCAGTGTGTTAGGGACAGGGGGGGGGACTGAAGCTTTCTTT

j_call: TRBJ2-7
d_call: .
clone_size: .
v_call: TRBV27
cdr3_aa: CASSRGLYYEQYF
cdr3_nt: TGTGCCAGCAGTCGGGGGCTCTACTACGAGCAGTACTTC

j_call: TRBJ1-4
d_call: .
clone_size: .
v_call: TRBV19
cdr3_aa: CASRLTGRDNEKLFF
cdr3_nt: TGTGCCAGTAGGTTGACAGGTCGCGATAATGAAAAACTGTTTTTT

j_call: TRBJ1-5
d_call: .
clone_size: .
v_call: TRBV19
cdr3_aa: CASKDGNQPQHF
cdr3_nt: TGTGCCAGTAAAGATGGTAATCAGCCCCAGCATTTT

j_call: TRBJ1-1
d_call: .
clone_size: .
v_call: TRBV5-1
cdr3_aa: CASSSRVGMNTEAFF
cdr3_nt: TGCGCCAGCAGCTCTCGAGTAGGGATGAACACTGAAGCTTTCTTT

j_call: TRBJ1-1
d_call: .
clone_size: .
v_call: TRBV2
cdr3_aa: CASNKEDMNTEAFF
cdr3_nt: TGTGCCAGCAATAAGGAGGACATGAACACTGAAGCTTTCTTT

j_call: TRBJ1-6
d_call: .
clone_size: .
v_call: TRBV9
cdr3_aa: CASGVLNSPLHF
cdr3_nt: TGTGCCAGCGGGGTCCTCAATTCACCCCTCCACTTT

j_call: TRBJ2-5
d_call: .
clone_size: .
v_call: TRBV7-2
cdr3_aa: CASSAEAGGQGETQYF
cdr3_nt: TGTGCCAGCAGCGCTGAGGCCGGGGGGCAGGGAGAGACCCAGTACTTC

j_call: TRBJ1-5
d_call: TRBD1
clone_size: .
v_call: TRBV19
cdr3_aa: CASSRDRGSNQPQHF
cdr3_nt: TGTGCCAGTAGTCGGGACAGGGGGAGCAATCAGCCCCAGCATTTT

j_call: TRBJ2-3
d_call: TRBD2
clone_size: .
v_call: TRBV27
cdr3_aa: CDSSLSLAGNTDTQYF
cdr3_nt: TGTGACAGCAGTTTAAGCCTAGCGGGGAACACAGATACGCAGTATTTT

j_call: TRBJ2-7
d_call: .
clone_size: .
v_call: TRBV7-8
cdr3_aa: CASSLTQKRLFYEQYF
cdr3_nt: TGTGCCAGCAGCCTCACCCAGAAGCGTCTTTTCTACGAGCAGTACTTC

j_call: TRBJ2-1
d_call: .
clone_size: .
v_call: TRBV5-1
cdr3_aa: CASSQDSTSSYNEQFF
cdr3_nt: TGCGCCAGCAGCCAGGACTCCACAAGCTCCTACAATGAGCAGTTCTTC

j_call: TRBJ1-1
d_call: .
clone_size: once
v_call: TRBV18
cdr3_aa: CASSTTGGFNTEAFF
cdr3_nt: TGTGCCAGCTCAACTACGGGGGGTTTCAACACTGAAGCTTTCTTT

j_call: TRBJ1-1
d_call: .
clone_size: .
v_call: TRBV4-2
cdr3_aa: CASSLMRVEKAEAFF
cdr3_nt: TGTGCCAGCAGCTTGATGCGGGTCGAGAAGGCTGAAGCTTTCTTT

j_call: TRBJ2-2
d_call: .
clone_size: .
v_call: TRBV25-1
cdr3_aa: CASSGPGLAGELFF
cdr3_nt: TGTGCCAGCAGCGGCCCGGGTTTGGCCGGGGAGCTGTTTTTT

j_call: TRBJ2-1
d_call: TRBD2
clone_size: .
v_call: TRBV7-2
cdr3_aa: CASSLAASGGAPVF
cdr3_nt: TGTGCCAGCAGCTTAGCGGCTAGCGGGGGCGCCCCGGTCTTC

j_call: TRBJ2-3
d_call: .
clone_size: .
v_call: TRBV11-2
cdr3_aa: CASSPSGDTQYF
cdr3_nt: TGTGCCAGCAGCCCGTCGGGAGATACGCAGTATTTT

j_call: TRBJ2-1
d_call: .
clone_size: .
v_call: TRBV18
cdr3_aa: CASSDRQGYNEQFF
cdr3_nt: TGTGCCAGCTCCGATCGCCAGGGTTACAATGAGCAGTTCTTC

j_call: TRBJ2-2
d_call: TRBD1
clone_size: .
v_call: TRBV7-9
cdr3_aa: CASSPWTGKGGELFF
cdr3_nt: TGTGCCAGCAGCCCCTGGACAGGGAAGGGCGGGGAGCTGTTTTTT

j_call: TRBJ2-7
d_call: TRBD1
clone_size: hyperexpanded
v_call: TRBV10-3
cdr3_aa: CAISDPGTGPFAGPYEQYF
cdr3_nt: TGTGCCATCAGTGACCCCGGGACAGGACCCTTCGCTGGCCCCTACGAGCAGTACTTC

j_call: TRBJ1-1
d_call: .
clone_size: .
v_call: TRBV2
cdr3_aa: CASSPPRSDYTEAFF
cdr3_nt: TGTGCCAGCAGCCCTCCAAGATCCGACTACACTGAAGCTTTCTTT

j_call: TRBJ2-4
d_call: .
clone_size: .
v_call: TRBV5-6
cdr3_aa: CASSLGAGGGNIQYF
cdr3_nt: TGTGCCAGCAGCTTGGGAGCTGGGGGTGGAAACATTCAGTACTTC

j_call: TRBJ1-2
d_call: .
clone_size: .
v_call: TRBV9
cdr3_aa: CASSVSNYGYTF
cdr3_nt: TGTGCCAGCAGCGTATCTAACTATGGCTACACCTTC

j_call: TRBJ1-1
d_call: TRBD1
clone_size: .
v_call: TRBV14
cdr3_aa: CASSPGQSMRAEAFF
cdr3_nt: TGTGCCAGCAGCCCGGGACAGTCCATGCGGGCTGAAGCTTTCTTT

j_call: TRBJ1-2
d_call: .
clone_size: few
v_call: TRBV6-1
cdr3_aa: CASRIGLTYGYTF
cdr3_nt: TGTGCCAGTAGAATAGGACTGACGTATGGCTACACCTTC

j_call: TRBJ2-2
d_call: .
clone_size: .
v_call: TRBV29-1
cdr3_aa: CSAGGAPGELFF
cdr3_nt: TGCAGTGCCGGCGGGGCGCCCGGGGAGCTGTTTTTT

j_call: TRBJ2-3
d_call: .
clone_size: once
v_call: TRBV19
cdr3_aa: CASSNGFQDTQYF
cdr3_nt: TGTGCCAGTAGTAATGGATTCCAAGATACGCAGTATTTT

j_call: TRBJ1-5
d_call: .
clone_size: .
v_call: TRBV28
cdr3_aa: CASSSPGRLNQPQHF
cdr3_nt: TGTGCCAGCAGTTCCCCGGGACGTCTAAATCAGCCCCAGCATTTT

j_call: TRBJ1-1
d_call: .
clone_size: .
v_call: TRBV15
cdr3_aa: CATSTPPMNTEAFF
cdr3_nt: TGTGCCACCAGCACCCCCCCCATGAACACTGAAGCTTTCTTT